This TCR beta chain was captured by sequencing in a study of shared clonotypes between healthy human individuals. Comment on this clone: Its target is unknown.

As processed by the authors: ImmunoSEQ supplied junction-only sequences lacking quality scores, so filtering was different. This table comes from immunoSEQ multiplex PCR, and its TCRdb copy is limited to in-frame clones, with some not included. V, J and clone size reflect that table, while D and trimming were determined from the DNA. The table has fewer than 1 million clones, just over 95% seen once; the top ten hold around 0.21%. Study-wide results and caveats: Generation probabilities were higher for clonotypes shared across all four sorted-subset donors than for unshared ones.

Germline V gives CDR1 MDHEN, CDR2 SYDVKM. The CDR3 consists of 16 residues. V lost 3 bases and J lost 6; bases outside the gene matches: 6. Naive CD8 cells, CD45RO-negative and positively selected for CCR7, excluded terminally differentiated effector memory CD45RA+ cells. The sequence derives from a man younger than 40 in good health. V is TRBV28 and J is TRBJ2-2; 11 bases are shared with TRBD2. The specimen was naive CD8+ T cells sorted from blood. CDR3 sequence reads: CASSLLPSGRPGELFF. The CDR3 bases are TGTGCCAGCAGTTTGTTACCTAGCGGGAGGCCCGGGGAGCTGTTTTTT.